One and the same sample provided the 15 T cell receptor beta chains below, sequenced in a study of Ad26.COV2.S vaccination and SARS-CoV-2 variants. Data came from immunoSEQ multiplex PCR; TCRdb stores just in-frame clones and leaves some out. The sample lists around 300,000 clones, roughly 90% seen once, with around 5.5% in the top ten. As for treatment: 19 received Ad26.COV2.S at low or high dose, single or two shots; five or six received placebo; per-sample allocation not given. Samples came from day 63 after the first vaccine or placebo injection. The sequences come from peripheral blood, collected in a trial of Ad26.COV2.S vaccine versus placebo. The receptors were sampled from a person aged 18-60 years who received the Ad26.COV2.S COVID-19 vaccine or a placebo.

The V call is TRBV15, the J call TRBJ1-2; 7 nucleotides line up with TRBD1. Losses at the gene ends were 0 bases for V and 4 bases for J; bases not matched to a gene: 14. The CDR3 is made up of 18 amino acids. The germline V gene has CDR1 LNHNV and CDR2 YYDKDF (reference sequence). CDR3 in amino acids: CATSRDLRGTGAAYGYTF. The CDR3, as DNA: TGTGCCACCAGCAGAGATTTGCGGGGCACAGGGGCTGCCTATGGCTACACCTTC.

The count of this clone is one. The V gene is TRBV7-9, the J gene TRBJ2-5; D gene ambiguous. The germline V gene has CDR1 SEHNR and CDR2 FQNEAQ (reference sequence). CDR3 length: 14 residues. Deletions cut 7 bases from V and 1 base from J, with 13 bases between. The CDR3 nucleotides are TGTGCCAGCATCCAAACCGGGTTCCAAGAGACCCAGTACTTC. Protein: CASIQTGFQETQYF.

The chain employs TRBV5-5 and TRBJ2-7; 7 bases line up with TRBD1. The germline V gene has CDR1 SGHKS and CDR2 YYEKEE (reference sequence). V shed 2 bases, J shed 2 bases, and the junction held 4 bases outside the gene matches. The CDR3 is 14 residues long. The CDR3 sequence: CASSFGQVAYEQYF. CDR3 DNA sequence: TGTGCCAGCAGCTTCGGACAGGTAGCCTACGAGCAGTACTTC.

The chain recombines TRBV15 with TRBJ1-3; 8 bases map to TRBD1. The CDR3 contains 16 residues. Trimming removed 0 bases from V and 2 bases from J; junction bases left unmatched: 3. Germline lookup yields CDR1 LNHNV and CDR2 YYDKDF (reference sequence). CDR3 in amino acids: CATSRDQGATGNTIYF. CDR3 nucleotides: TGTGCCACCAGCAGAGACCAGGGGGCCACTGGAAACACCATATATTTT.

This chain links TRBV3-1 (or the pseudogene TRBV3-2) with TRBJ2-7; TRBD2 matches at 7 bases. The CDR3 spans 19 residues. Trimming removed 0 bases from V and 0 bases from J; junction bases left unmatched: 14. Germline CDR1 LGHDT, CDR2 YNNKEL (reference sequence). Written as DNA, the CDR3 is TGTGCCAGCAGCCAAGAAGACAGCGGGACTCCCATATCCTCCTACGAGCAGTACGTC. It translates to CASSQEDSGTPISSYEQYV.

This rearrangement joins TRBV29-1 to TRBJ1-5; TRBD1 matches at 11 bases. The CDR3 is 13 amino acids. Per germline, CDR1 SQVTM and CDR2 ANQGSEA. V gave up 4 bases and J gave up 7 bases; unmatched junction bases: 3. The CDR3 DNA reads as TGCAGCGTTGGCGGACAGGGGGCCCAGCCCCAGCATTTT. The encoded protein is CSVGGQGAQPQHF.

The CDR3: CAISEALFRTGPFANTGELFF. CDR3 sequence (DNA): TGTGCCATCAGTGAGGCACTTTTCCGGACAGGCCCCTTCGCGAACACCGGGGAGCTGTTTTTT. The V and J genes are TRBV10-3 and TRBJ2-2, with 7 nucleotides matching TRBD1. CDR3 size: 21 residues. J gave up 0 bases and V 2 bases, and 18 bases lay outside the gene matches. Germline-derived CDR1 and CDR2 are ENHRY and SYGVKD.

The chain links TRBV18 to TRBJ2-5; D call uncertain. With 2 bases removed from V and 5 bases from J, the gap between germline ends came to 12 bases. The CDR3 runs 14 residues. Germline CDR1 reads KGHSH; CDR2 reads LQKENI. This chain's CDR3 is CASSPTVDAETQYF. The CDR3 bases are TGTGCCAGCTCACCAACCGTCGACGCGGAGACCCAGTACTTC.

The gene calls are TRBV10-1 and TRBJ2-1; TRBD1 matches 7 bases. CDR3 length equals 13 residues. Trimming took 7 bases from V and 7 from J; bases not matched to a gene: 7. The germline CDR1 and CDR2 sequences are WNHNN and SYGVQD (reference sequence). The CDR3 sequence: CASIRGLRNEQFF. CDR3 nucleotide sequence: TGCGCCAGCATAAGGGGGCTAAGGAATGAGCAGTTCTTC.

The chain is built from TRBV3-1 (or the pseudogene TRBV3-2) and TRBJ1-2, with 12 bases lining up with TRBD1. V gave up 7 bases and J gave up 8 bases; unmatched junction bases: 8. There are 14 residues in the CDR3. The germline V gene encodes CDR1 LGHDT and CDR2 YNNKEL (reference sequence). The CDR3: CASTRGQGAIGYTF. The CDR3 DNA sequence: TGTGCCAGCACCAGGGGACAGGGGGCGATCGGCTACACCTTC.

This chain connects TRBV3-1 (or the pseudogene TRBV3-2) to TRBJ2-5; maybe TRBD1 (5 bases). CDR3 size: 14 residues. Germline V gene lookup returns CDR1 LGHDT and CDR2 YNNKEL (reference sequence). With 3 bases removed from V and 2 bases from J, the gap between germline ends came to 10 bases. The CDR3 DNA follows: TGTGCCAGCAGCCACGTTGGGGCTCAAGAGACCCAGTACTTC. Amino acids: CASSHVGAQETQYF.

V and J are TRBV9 and TRBJ1-1; 8 nucleotides line up with TRBD1. CDR1 and CDR2 from the germline V gene are SGDLS and YYNGEE. The ends lost 5 bases at V and 3 bases at J; junction bases unmatched: 9. The CDR3 has 15 residues. CDR3 DNA sequence: TGTGCCAGCAGTGGACAGGGCATGAAGGACACTGAAGCTTTCTTT. Amino acid sequence: CASSGQGMKDTEAFF.

J is TRBJ2-5 and V is TRBV5-5; D is undetermined. CDR1 and CDR2 (germline): SGHKS, YYEKEE (reference sequence). Trimming removed 5 bases from V and 7 bases from J, with 27 bases in between. This CDR3 has 17 residues. For the CDR3, the DNA is TGTGCCAGCAGTTTATTCTCCCCACTAACCGTACCGGGGACCCAGTACTTC. Translation gives CASSLFSPLTVPGTQYF.

V usage is TRBV4-1 and J usage is TRBJ1-4, with TRBD1 matching over 8 bases. After removal of 3 bases from V and 9 bases from J, the junction contained 12 bases not matched to a gene. This CDR3 region has 16 residues. CDR1 is MGHRA, CDR2 YSYEKL, per germline. The CDR3: CASSHDQGAFVKKLFF. The CDR3, as DNA: TGCGCCAGCAGCCACGACCAGGGGGCCTTCGTGAAAAAACTGTTTTTT.

This chain's CDR3 is CSVEGSGNTIYF. The DNA for the CDR3 is TGCAGCGTTGAGGGCTCTGGAAACACCATATATTTT. This chain connects TRBV29-1 to TRBJ1-3; D is unresolved. Germline V gene lookup returns CDR1 SQVTM and CDR2 ANQGSEA. This CDR3 comprises 12 residues. Trimming shortened V by 3 bases and J by 0 bases, and 3 bases separated the two germline ends.